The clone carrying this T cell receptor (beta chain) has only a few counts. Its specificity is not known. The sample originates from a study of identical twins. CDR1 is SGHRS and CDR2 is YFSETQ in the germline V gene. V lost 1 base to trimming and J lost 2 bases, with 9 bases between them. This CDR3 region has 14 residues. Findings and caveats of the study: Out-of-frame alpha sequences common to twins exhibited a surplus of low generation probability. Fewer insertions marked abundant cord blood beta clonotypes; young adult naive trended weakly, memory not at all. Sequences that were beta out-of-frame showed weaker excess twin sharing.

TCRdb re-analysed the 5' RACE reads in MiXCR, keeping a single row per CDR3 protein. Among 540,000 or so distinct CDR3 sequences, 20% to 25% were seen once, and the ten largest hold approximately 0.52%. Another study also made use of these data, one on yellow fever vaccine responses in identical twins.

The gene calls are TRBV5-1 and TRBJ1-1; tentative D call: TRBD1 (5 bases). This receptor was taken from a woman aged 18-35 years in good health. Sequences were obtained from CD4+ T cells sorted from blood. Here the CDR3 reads CASSLYDSNTEAFF. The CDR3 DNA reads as TGCGCCAGCAGCTTGTATGACAGCAACACTGAAGCTTTCTTT.